These 5 T cell receptor beta chains share one sample of origin, sequenced in a study of CD8 T cells in ankylosing spondylitis. One entry per CDR3 protein results from TCRdb running MiXCR on the 5' RACE reads. The sample lists roughly 240,000 distinct CDR3 sequences; approximately 8% were seen once. The sample was blood, either unsorted or a sorted T cell fraction (not recorded which). These receptors were collected from a female donor with ankylosing spondylitis or in good health (not recorded which).

The table lists this clonotype with many counts. V is TRBV18 and J is TRBJ1-1; D gene unclear. V lost 6 bases and J lost 3, with 14 bases in between. The CDR3 runs 14 residues. Germline V gene lookup returns CDR1 KGHSH and CDR2 LQKENI. The CDR3 DNA is TGTGCCAGCTCCCCGACAACTACCTACACTGAAGCTTTCTTT. This translates into CASSPTTTYTEAFF. Looking up the rest from reference TRBV18 and TRBJ1-1 gives the full variable domain: NAGVMQNPRHLVRRRGQEARLRCSPMKGHSHVYWYRQLPEEGLKFMVYLQKENIIDESGMPKERFSAEFPKEGPSILRIQQVVRGDSAAYFCASSPTTTYTEAFFGQGTRLTVV.

In its sample, this clonotype was seen many times. The rearrangement links TRBV5-1 to TRBJ1-4, with D unclear. V dropped 0 bases and J dropped 6 bases, with 12 bases sitting between them. The CDR3 extends over 15 amino acids. CDR1 and CDR2 (germline): SGHRS, YFSETQ. The CDR3 nucleotides read TGCGCCAGCAGCTTGGATGGAGGGCCGGATGAAAAACTGTTTTTT. Amino acids: CASSLDGGPDEKLFF.

This clonotype has a handful of counts. This sequence joins TRBV28 and TRBJ1-5; TRBD1 matches at 7 bases. V lost 4 bases to trimming and J lost 0 bases; unmatched junction nucleotides: 6. Germline CDR1 is MDHEN and CDR2 is SYDVKM. This CDR3 is 16 amino acids long. As DNA, the CDR3 is TGTGCCAGCAGTTCCGGGACAGTCAATAGCAATCAGCCCCAGCATTTT. Its translation: CASSSGTVNSNQPQHF.

This clonotype has a count of ten or more. The gene calls are TRBV25-1 and TRBJ2-3; unclear D gene. The CDR3 covers 14 residues. Germline loops: CDR1 MGHDK, CDR2 SYGVNS. V lost 1 base, J lost 4 bases, and 9 bases lay in between. The CDR3 sequence is CASSEFFSADTQYF. CDR3 coding DNA: TGTGCCAGCAGTGAATTTTTCAGCGCAGATACGCAGTATTTT.

The gene calls are TRBV5-5 and TRBJ2-7, with no clear D. The germline V gene has CDR1 SGHKS and CDR2 YYEKEE (reference sequence). The CDR3 loop spans 11 amino acids. With 4 bases removed from V and 6 bases from J, the gap between germline ends came to 8 bases. CDR3 sequence: CASSMTGEQYF. In DNA, the CDR3 is TGTGCCAGCAGCATGACGGGCGAGCAGTACTTC. The full variable domain, completed using reference TRBV5-5 and TRBJ2-7, is DAGVTQSPTHLIKTRGQQVTLRCSPISGHKSVSWYQQVLGQGPQFIFQYYEKEERGRGNFPDRFSARQFPNYSSELNVNALLLGDSALYLCASSMTGEQYFGPGTRLTVT.